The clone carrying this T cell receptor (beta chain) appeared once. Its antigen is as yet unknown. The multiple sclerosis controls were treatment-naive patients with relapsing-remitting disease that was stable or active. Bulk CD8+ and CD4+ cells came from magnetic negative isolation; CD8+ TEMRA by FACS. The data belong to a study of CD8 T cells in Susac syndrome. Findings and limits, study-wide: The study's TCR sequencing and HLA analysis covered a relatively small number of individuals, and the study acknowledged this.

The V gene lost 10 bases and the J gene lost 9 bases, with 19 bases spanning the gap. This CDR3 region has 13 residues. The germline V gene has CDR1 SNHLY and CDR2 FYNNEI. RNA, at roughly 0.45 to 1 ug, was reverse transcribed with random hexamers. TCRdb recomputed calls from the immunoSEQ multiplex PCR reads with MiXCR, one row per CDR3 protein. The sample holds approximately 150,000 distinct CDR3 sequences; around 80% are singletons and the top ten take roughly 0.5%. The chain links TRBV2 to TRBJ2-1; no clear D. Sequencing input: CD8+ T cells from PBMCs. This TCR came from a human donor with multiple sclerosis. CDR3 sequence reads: CAISTPLRVEQFF. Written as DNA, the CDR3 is TGTGCCATATCTACCCCTTTACGTGTTGAGCAGTTCTTC.